This TCR beta chain appears in the sequencing data of a study of spatial heterogeneity in lung cancer. Study information: Detection consistently yielded more beta chains than alpha chains. General observations from the study: There were more appearances of ubiquitous expanded tumor TCRs in blood at resection than at follow-up.

Time point specified: sample taken at primary tumor resection. In each case, whole RNA from tumor, nontumor lung or frozen PBMC was sequenced unsorted. Untreated early-stage non-small cell lung cancer patients, roughly 72 in total, were the donors. TCR cDNA molecules each had a unique molecular identifier. TCRdb redid the calling of the 5' RACE reads with MiXCR, one entry per CDR3 protein. Altogether around 48,000 distinct CDR3 sequences are present, roughly 5.7% being singletons, with the ten largest covering 11%. V was shortened by 2 bases and J by 0 bases, with 10 bases between the two germline ends. Per the germline V gene, CDR1 is SGHTA and CDR2 is FQGNSA. The length of the CDR3 is 15 residues. There are a few counts of this clonotype. Antigen: not known.

The TCR sequence derives from a male donor with early-stage non-small cell lung cancer. The specimen was PBMCs, collected at surgery. V and J are TRBV7-2 and TRBJ1-1; D remains unclear. CDR3 amino acids: CASSLMGVMNTEAFF. CDR3 DNA: TGTGCCAGCAGCTTAATGGGCGTAATGAACACTGAAGCTTTCTTT.